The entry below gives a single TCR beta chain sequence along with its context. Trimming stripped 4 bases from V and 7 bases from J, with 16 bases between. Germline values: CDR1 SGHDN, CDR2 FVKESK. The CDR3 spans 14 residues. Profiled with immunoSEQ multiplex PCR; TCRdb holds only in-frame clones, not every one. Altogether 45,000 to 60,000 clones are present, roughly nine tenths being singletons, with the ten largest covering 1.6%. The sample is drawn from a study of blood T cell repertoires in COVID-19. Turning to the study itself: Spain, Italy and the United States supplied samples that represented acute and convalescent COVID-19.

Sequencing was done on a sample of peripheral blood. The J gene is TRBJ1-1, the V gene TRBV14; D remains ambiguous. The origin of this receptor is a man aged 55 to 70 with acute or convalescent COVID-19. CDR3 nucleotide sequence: TGTGCCAGCAGCCTAAACTGTGTGGGCTGTGAAGCTTTCTTT. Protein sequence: CASSLNCVGCEAFF.